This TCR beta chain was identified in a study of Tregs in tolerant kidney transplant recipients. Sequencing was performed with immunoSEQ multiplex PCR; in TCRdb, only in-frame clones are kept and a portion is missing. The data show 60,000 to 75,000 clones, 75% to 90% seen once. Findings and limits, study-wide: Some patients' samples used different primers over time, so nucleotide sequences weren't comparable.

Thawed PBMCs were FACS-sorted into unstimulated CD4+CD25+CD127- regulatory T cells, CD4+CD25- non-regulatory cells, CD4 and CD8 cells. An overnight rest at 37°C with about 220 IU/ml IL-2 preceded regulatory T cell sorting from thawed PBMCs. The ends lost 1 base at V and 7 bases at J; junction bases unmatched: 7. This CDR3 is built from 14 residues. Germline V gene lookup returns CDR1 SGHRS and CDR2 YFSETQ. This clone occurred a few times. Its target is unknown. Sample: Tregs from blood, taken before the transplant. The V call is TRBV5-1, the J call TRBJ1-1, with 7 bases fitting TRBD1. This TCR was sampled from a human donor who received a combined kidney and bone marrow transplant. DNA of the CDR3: TGCGCCAGCAGCTTGAGCCAGGGGGTGGGTGAAGCTTTCTTT. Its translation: CASSLSQGVGEAFF.